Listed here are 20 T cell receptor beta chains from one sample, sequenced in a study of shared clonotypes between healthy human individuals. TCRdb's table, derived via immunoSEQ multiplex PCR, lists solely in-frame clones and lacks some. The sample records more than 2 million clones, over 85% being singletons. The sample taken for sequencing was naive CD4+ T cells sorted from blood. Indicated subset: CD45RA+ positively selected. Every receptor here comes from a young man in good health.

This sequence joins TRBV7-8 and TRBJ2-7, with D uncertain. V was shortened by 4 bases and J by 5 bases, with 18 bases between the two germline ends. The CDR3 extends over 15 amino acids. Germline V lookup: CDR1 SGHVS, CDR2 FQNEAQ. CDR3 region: CASSSQWARSNEQYF. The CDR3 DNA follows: TGTGCCAGCAGCTCGCAGTGGGCGCGGTCGAACGAGCAGTACTTC.

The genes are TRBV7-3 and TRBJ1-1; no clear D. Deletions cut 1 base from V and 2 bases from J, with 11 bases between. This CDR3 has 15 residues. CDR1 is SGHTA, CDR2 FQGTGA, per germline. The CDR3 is CASSLMGVGNTEAFF. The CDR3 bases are TGTGCCAGCAGCTTAATGGGAGTGGGAAACACTGAAGCTTTCTTT.

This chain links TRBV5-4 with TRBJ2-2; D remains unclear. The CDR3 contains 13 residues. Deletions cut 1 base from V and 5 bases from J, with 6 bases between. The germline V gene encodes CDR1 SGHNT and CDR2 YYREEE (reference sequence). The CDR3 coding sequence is TGTGCCAGCAGCTTGTACGTTACCGGGGAGCTGTTTTTT. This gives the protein CASSLYVTGELFF.

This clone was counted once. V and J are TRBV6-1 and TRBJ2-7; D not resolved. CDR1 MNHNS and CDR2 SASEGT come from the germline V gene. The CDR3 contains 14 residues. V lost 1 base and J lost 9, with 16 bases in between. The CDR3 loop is CASSEGQALVGQYF. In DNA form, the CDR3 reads TGTGCCAGCAGTGAAGGCCAGGCCCTAGTGGGGCAGTACTTC.

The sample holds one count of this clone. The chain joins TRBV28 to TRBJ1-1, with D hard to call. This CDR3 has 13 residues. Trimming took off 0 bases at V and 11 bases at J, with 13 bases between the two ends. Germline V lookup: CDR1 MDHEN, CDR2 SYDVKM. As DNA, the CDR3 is TGTGCCAGCAGTTTATGGTCCCAGTTCGAGGCTTTCTTT. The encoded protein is CASSLWSQFEAFF.

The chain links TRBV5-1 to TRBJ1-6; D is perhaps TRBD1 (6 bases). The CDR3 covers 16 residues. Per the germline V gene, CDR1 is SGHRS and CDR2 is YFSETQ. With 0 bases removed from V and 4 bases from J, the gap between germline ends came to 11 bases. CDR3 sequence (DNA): TGCGCCAGCAGCTTGGAAGGGGGGCAGTATAATTCACCCCTCCACTTT. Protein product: CASSLEGGQYNSPLHF.

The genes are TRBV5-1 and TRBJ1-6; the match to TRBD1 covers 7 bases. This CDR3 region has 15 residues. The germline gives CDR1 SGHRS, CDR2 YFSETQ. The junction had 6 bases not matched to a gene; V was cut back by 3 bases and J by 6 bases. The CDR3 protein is CASSSGDSGNSPLHF. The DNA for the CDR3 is TGCGCCAGCAGCTCAGGGGACAGCGGTAATTCACCCCTCCACTTT.

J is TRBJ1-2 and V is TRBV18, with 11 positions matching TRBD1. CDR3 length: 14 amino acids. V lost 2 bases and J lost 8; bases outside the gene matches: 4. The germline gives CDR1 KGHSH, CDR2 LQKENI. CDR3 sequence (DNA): TGTGCCAGCTCACCAGATGGACAGGGGGCCGGCTACACCTTC. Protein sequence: CASSPDGQGAGYTF.

The CDR3 DNA reads TGTGCCAGCAGCTTAGATGGACAGCCTGACACTGAAGCTTTCTTT. Its translation: CASSLDGQPDTEAFF. The rearrangement uses TRBV11-3 and TRBJ1-1; D perhaps matches TRBD1 (6 bases). The CDR3 totals 15 residues. Trimming shortened V by 0 bases and J by 3 bases, and 11 bases separated the two germline ends. Germline V gene data show CDR1 as SGHNT and CDR2 as YENEEA.

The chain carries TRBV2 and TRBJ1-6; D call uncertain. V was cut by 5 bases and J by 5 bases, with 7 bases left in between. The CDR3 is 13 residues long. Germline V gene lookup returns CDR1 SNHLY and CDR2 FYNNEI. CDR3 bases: TGTGCCAGCAGTCTGGGTGATAATTCACCCCTCCACTTT. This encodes CASSLGDNSPLHF.

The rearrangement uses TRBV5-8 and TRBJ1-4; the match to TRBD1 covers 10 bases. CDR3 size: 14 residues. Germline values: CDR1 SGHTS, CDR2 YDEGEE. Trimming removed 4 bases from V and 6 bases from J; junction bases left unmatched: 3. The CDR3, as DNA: TGTGCCAGCAGCCGACAGGGGGCGTATGAAAAACTGTTTTTT. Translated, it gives CASSRQGAYEKLFF.

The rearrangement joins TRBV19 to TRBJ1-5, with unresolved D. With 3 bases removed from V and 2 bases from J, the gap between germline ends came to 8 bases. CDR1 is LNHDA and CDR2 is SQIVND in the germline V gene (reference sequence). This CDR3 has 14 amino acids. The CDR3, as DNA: TGTGCCAGTAGTATCTCGGCAGGCAATCAGCCCCAGCATTTT. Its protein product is CASSISAGNQPQHF. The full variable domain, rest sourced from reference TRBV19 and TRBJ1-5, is DGGITQSPKYLFRKEGQNVTLSCEQNLNHDAMYWYRQDPGQGLRLIYYSQIVNDFQKGDIAEGYSVSREKKESFPLTVTSAQKNPTAFYLCASSISAGNQPQHFGDGTRLSIL.

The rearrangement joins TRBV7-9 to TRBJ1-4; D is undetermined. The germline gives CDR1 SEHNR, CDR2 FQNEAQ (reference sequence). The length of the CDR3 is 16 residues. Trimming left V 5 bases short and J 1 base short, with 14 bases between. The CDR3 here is CASSELGGGTNEKLFF. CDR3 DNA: TGTGCCAGCAGCGAGCTAGGCGGAGGAACTAATGAAAAACTGTTTTTT.

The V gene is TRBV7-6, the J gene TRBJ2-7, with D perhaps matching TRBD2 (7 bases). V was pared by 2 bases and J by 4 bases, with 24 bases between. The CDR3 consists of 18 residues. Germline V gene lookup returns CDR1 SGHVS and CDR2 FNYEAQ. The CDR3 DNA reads TGTGCCAGCAGCTTAAGGGGGGGTGGCGGAGCTCCCTTTTACGAGCAGTACTTC. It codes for CASSLRGGGGAPFYEQYF. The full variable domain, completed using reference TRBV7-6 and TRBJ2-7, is GAGVSQSPRYKVTKRGQDVALRCDPISGHVSLYWYRQALGQGPEFLTYFNYEAQQDKSGLPNDRFSAERPEGSISTLTIQRTEQRDSAMYRCASSLRGGGGAPFYEQYFGPGTRLTVT.

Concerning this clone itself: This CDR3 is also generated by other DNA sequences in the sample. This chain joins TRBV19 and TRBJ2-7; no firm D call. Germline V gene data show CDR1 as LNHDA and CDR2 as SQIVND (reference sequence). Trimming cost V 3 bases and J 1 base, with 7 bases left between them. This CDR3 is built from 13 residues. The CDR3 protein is CASSIRVSYEQYF. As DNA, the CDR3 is TGTGCCAGTAGTATTCGGGTATCCTACGAGCAGTACTTC.

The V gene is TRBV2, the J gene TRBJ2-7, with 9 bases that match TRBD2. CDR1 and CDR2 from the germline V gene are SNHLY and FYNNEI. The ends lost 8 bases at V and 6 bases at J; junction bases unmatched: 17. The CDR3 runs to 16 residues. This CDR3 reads CASAPIWTSASVEQYF. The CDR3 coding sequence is TGTGCCAGCGCGCCTATCTGGACTAGCGCGTCCGTCGAGCAGTACTTC.

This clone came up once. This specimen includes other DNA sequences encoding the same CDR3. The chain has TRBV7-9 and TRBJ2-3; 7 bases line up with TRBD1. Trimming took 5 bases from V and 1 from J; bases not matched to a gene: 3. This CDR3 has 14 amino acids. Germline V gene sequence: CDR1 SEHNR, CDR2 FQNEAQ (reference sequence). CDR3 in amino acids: CASSRDRGTDTQYF. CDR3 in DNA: TGTGCCAGCAGCCGGGACAGAGGCACAGATACGCAGTATTTT.

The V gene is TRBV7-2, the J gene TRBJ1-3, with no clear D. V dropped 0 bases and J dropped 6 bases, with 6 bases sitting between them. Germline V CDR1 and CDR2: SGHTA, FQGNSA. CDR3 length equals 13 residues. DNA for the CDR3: TGTGCCAGCAGCTTAGCGCTAGCAAACACCATATATTTT. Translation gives CASSLALANTIYF.

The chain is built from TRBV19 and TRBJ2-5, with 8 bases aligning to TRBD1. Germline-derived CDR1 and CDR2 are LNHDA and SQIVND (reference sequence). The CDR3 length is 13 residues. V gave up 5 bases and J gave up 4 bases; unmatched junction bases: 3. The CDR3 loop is CASSSTGGETQYF. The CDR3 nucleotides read TGTGCCAGTAGTTCCACAGGGGGAGAGACCCAGTACTTC. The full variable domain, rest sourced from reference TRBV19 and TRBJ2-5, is DGGITQSPKYLFRKEGQNVTLSCEQNLNHDAMYWYRQDPGQGLRLIYYSQIVNDFQKGDIAEGYSVSREKKESFPLTVTSAQKNPTAFYLCASSSTGGETQYFGPGTRLLVL.

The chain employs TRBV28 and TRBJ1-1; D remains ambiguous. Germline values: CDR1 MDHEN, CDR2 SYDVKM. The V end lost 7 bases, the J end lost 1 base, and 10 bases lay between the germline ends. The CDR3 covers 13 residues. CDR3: CASKAEENTEAFF. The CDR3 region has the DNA TGTGCCAGCAAGGCTGAGGAGAACACTGAAGCTTTCTTT.